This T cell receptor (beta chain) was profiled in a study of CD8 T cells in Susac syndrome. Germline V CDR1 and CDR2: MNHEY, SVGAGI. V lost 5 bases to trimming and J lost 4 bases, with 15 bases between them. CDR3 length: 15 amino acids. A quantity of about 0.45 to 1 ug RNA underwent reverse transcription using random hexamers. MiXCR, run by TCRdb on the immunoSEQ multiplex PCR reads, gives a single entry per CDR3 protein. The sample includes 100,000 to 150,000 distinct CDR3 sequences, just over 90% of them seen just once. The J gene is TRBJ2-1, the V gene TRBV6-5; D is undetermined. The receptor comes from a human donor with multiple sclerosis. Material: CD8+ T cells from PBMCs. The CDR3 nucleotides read TGTGCCAGCAGTCAAACAGAGCGTCCTTACAATGAGCAGTTCTTC. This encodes CASSQTERPYNEQFF.